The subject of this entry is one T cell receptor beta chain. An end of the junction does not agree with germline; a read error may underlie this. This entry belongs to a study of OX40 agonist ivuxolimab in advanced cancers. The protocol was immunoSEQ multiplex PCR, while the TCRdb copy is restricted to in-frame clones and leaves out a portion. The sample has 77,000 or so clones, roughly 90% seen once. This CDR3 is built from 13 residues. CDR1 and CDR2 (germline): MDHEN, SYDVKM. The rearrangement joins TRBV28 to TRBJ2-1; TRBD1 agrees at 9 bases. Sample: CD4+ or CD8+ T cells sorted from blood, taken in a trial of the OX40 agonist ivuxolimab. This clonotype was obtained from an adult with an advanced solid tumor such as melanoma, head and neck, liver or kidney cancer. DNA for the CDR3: TGTGCCAGCAGATCGGGACAGGGAGACCTTCTGGTCTTC. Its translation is CASRSGQGDLLVF.